These 27 T cell receptor beta chains were all obtained from the same sample, sequenced in a study of blood T cell repertoires in COVID-19. Only in-frame clones appear in the TCRdb table, and some are missing; sequencing was by immunoSEQ multiplex PCR. The profile shows about 210,000 clones, less than 90% of them singletons. Sequenced: peripheral blood. The receptors derive from a man aged 35 to 55 with acute or convalescent COVID-19.

This chain joins TRBV30 and TRBJ1-6, with a tentative D call TRBD1 (6 bases). Per germline, CDR1 GTSNPN and CDR2 SVGIG (reference sequence). The CDR3 consists of 15 residues. V was cut by 1 base and J by 4 bases, with 11 bases left in between. The CDR3 sequence: CAWSAGRGYNSPLHF. CDR3 nucleotides: TGTGCCTGGAGTGCGGGAAGGGGGTATAATTCACCCCTCCACTTT.

V is TRBV28 and J is TRBJ2-7; D is perhaps TRBD2 (6 bases). Germline V gene data show CDR1 as MDHEN and CDR2 as SYDVKM. The CDR3 consists of 13 residues. The germline V and J ends were trimmed by 2 bases and 5 bases, with 10 bases remaining between them. In DNA, the CDR3 is TGTGCCAGCAGTTTAGGGGGGATTCACGAGCAGTACTTC. Its protein is CASSLGGIHEQYF. Variable domain in full (rest from reference TRBV28 and TRBJ2-7): DVKVTQSSRYLVKRTGEKVFLECVQDMDHENMFWYRQDPGLGLRLIYFSYDVKMKEKGDIPEGYSVSREKKERFSLILESASTNQTSMYLCASSLGGIHEQYFGPGTRLTVT.

The chain combines TRBV30 with TRBJ1-6; D not resolved. Germline-derived CDR1 and CDR2 are GTSNPN and SVGIG (reference sequence). V was clipped by 2 bases and J by 10 bases, with 18 bases between them. This CDR3 has 15 residues. As DNA, the CDR3 is TGTGCCTGGAGTCCCCTGGTGGGCGTCCGCTCACCCCTCCACTTT. It encodes CAWSPLVGVRSPLHF. The full variable domain, rest sourced from reference TRBV30 and TRBJ1-6, is SQTIHQWPATLVQPVGSPLSLECTVEGTSNPNLYWYRQAAGRGLQLLFYSVGIGQISSEVPQNLSASRPQDRQFILSSKKLLLSDSGFYLCAWSPLVGVRSPLHFGNGTRLTVT.

Only one count was recorded for this clone. The chain carries TRBV6-5 and TRBJ2-3, with D perhaps TRBD1 (5 bases). Germline assignment: CDR1 MNHEY and CDR2 SVGAGI. The CDR3 sequence is 15 residues long. The germline V and J ends were trimmed by 6 bases and 6 bases, with 19 bases remaining between them. The DNA of the CDR3 is TGTGCCAGCAGCTCCCCAGGGCTACCCACGGATACGCAGTATTTT. This codes for CASSSPGLPTDTQYF.

The chain has TRBV5-6 and TRBJ2-5, with no clear D. V gave up 4 bases and J gave up 5 bases, with 18 bases separating them. This CDR3 spans 15 amino acids. Germline lookup yields CDR1 SGHDT and CDR2 YYEEEE. DNA for the CDR3: TGTGCCAGCAGCGAGCCCTACGCGGCCCTGGAGACCCAGTACTTC. It specifies CASSEPYAALETQYF.

This clone was seen once. The chain employs TRBV2 and TRBJ1-1; D possibly corresponds to TRBD1 (5 bases). CDR3 size: 13 residues. Trimming stripped 6 bases from V and 4 bases from J, with 12 bases between. Per germline, CDR1 SNHLY and CDR2 FYNNEI. The CDR3 protein is CASRGSGGTEAFF. The CDR3 DNA follows: TGTGCCAGCAGGGGGTCGGGGGGCACTGAAGCTTTCTTT. The full variable domain, with the rest looked up from reference TRBV2 and TRBJ1-1, is EPEVTQTPSHQVTQMGQEVILRCVPISNHLYFYWYRQILGQKVEFLVSFYNNEISEKSEIFDDQFSVERPDGSNFTLKIRSTKLEDSAMYFCASRGSGGTEAFFGQGTRLTVV.

The rearrangement joins TRBV11-1 to TRBJ1-2, with a possible D match to TRBD1 (6 bases). Germline V gene lookup returns CDR1 SGHAT and CDR2 FQDESV (reference sequence). The CDR3 spans 14 residues. The germline V and J ends were trimmed by 5 bases and 8 bases, with 18 bases remaining between them. The CDR3, as DNA: TGTGCCAGCAGCCCAATACTCGGGACACAGGGCTACACCTTC. It is translated as CASSPILGTQGYTF. Based on the CDR3 plus reference TRBV11-1 and TRBJ1-2, the full variable domain is EAEVAQSPRYKITEKSQAVAFWCDPISGHATLYWYRQILGQGPELLVQFQDESVVDDSQLPKDRFSAERLKGVDSTLKIQPAELGDSAMYLCASSPILGTQGYTFGSGTRLTVV.

The V gene is TRBV28, the J gene TRBJ1-1; TRBD1 matches 7 bases. Unmatched junction bases numbered 13, after V lost 11 bases and J lost 4 bases. Germline CDR1 reads MDHEN; CDR2 reads SYDVKM. The CDR3 contains 14 residues. The CDR3 DNA follows: TGTGCCTCCCAAGGGGGCGGGTCAGCCACTGAAGCTTTCTTT. This translates into CASQGGGSATEAFF.

V and J are TRBV7-3 and TRBJ2-1, with 14 bases fitting TRBD2. Losses at the gene ends were 10 bases for V and 9 bases for J; bases not matched to a gene: 2. The CDR3 covers 12 residues. From germline, CDR1 is SGHTA and CDR2 FQGTGA. The CDR3 coding sequence is TGTGCCATTGGACTAGCGGGAGGTGAGCAGTTCTTC. The encoded protein is CAIGLAGGEQFF.

This chain connects TRBV27 to TRBJ1-2; 7 nucleotides match TRBD1. The CDR3 contains 14 residues. J lost 4 bases, V lost 6 bases, and 8 bases had no gene match. Germline CDR1 reads MNHEY; CDR2 reads SMNVEV (reference sequence). CDR3 protein: CASSGTGVGYGYTF. The CDR3, as DNA: TGTGCCAGCAGCGGAACAGGGGTGGGCTATGGCTACACCTTC.

This clone was recorded a few times. This chain connects TRBV2 to TRBJ1-1; 9 nucleotides line up with TRBD1. Germline V gives CDR1 SNHLY, CDR2 FYNNEI. Unmatched junction bases numbered 7, after V lost 4 bases and J lost 1 base. The length of the CDR3 is 16 residues. The CDR3 protein is CASSGTGTGTNTEAFF. CDR3 DNA sequence: TGTGCCAGCAGTGGGACCGGGACAGGGACGAACACTGAAGCTTTCTTT.

V is TRBV30 and J is TRBJ2-3; unclear D gene. V dropped 5 bases and J dropped 6 bases, with 18 bases sitting between them. The CDR3 runs to 14 residues. The germline gives CDR1 GTSNPN, CDR2 SVGIG (reference sequence). CDR3 in DNA: TGTGCCTGGGGCCCAGGTAGAGTACTCGATACGCAGTATTTT. It translates to CAWGPGRVLDTQYF.

This chain uses TRBV27 with TRBJ1-1; D is possibly TRBD1 (5 bases). The CDR3 runs 15 residues. Germline CDR1 and CDR2: MNHEY and SMNVEV (reference sequence). Trimming pared 3 bases from V and 1 base from J, leaving 12 bases between. The chain's CDR3 is CASSFGTPRNTEAFF. CDR3 coding DNA: TGTGCCAGCAGTTTTGGGACTCCTAGGAACACTGAAGCTTTCTTT.

The rearrangement joins TRBV24-1 to TRBJ2-1; 9 bases map to TRBD1. The trim removed 4 bases at V and 7 bases at J, leaving 10 bases unmatched. The CDR3 loop spans 16 amino acids. From germline, CDR1 is KGHDR and CDR2 SFDVKD. The CDR3: CATSDPGTGNTNEQFF. In nucleotides, the CDR3 is TGTGCCACCAGTGACCCCGGGACAGGGAACACAAATGAGCAGTTCTTC.

As concerns this clone: Other DNA sequences in this specimen translate into the identical CDR3. The rearrangement uses TRBV18 and TRBJ1-1; D is perhaps TRBD1 (5 bases). This CDR3 is 13 amino acids long. Germline V gene lookup returns CDR1 KGHSH and CDR2 LQKENI. V was clipped by 6 bases and J by 1 base, with 9 bases between them. CDR3 nucleotide sequence: TGTGCCAGCTCCGAAGGACAGAACACTGAAGCTTTCTTT. Residues: CASSEGQNTEAFF.

The V call is TRBV30, the J call TRBJ2-2; 9 nucleotides align to TRBD1. This CDR3 region has 15 residues. From germline, CDR1 is GTSNPN and CDR2 SVGIG (reference sequence). V lost 0 bases to trimming and J lost 3 bases; unmatched junction nucleotides: 2. CDR3 residues: CAWSVRDRDTGELFF. As DNA, the CDR3 is TGTGCCTGGAGTGTCCGGGACAGGGACACCGGGGAGCTGTTTTTT.

This clone was detected once. The V call is TRBV3-1 (or the pseudogene TRBV3-2), the J call TRBJ2-5; 10 bases are a match to TRBD1. Trimming cost V 1 base and J 1 base; bases outside gene matches: 9. CDR3 size: 18 residues. Germline values: CDR1 LGHDT, CDR2 YNNKEL (reference sequence). Here the CDR3 reads CASSQGQGAYPTQETQYF. The DNA for the CDR3 is TGTGCCAGCAGCCAAGGACAGGGGGCTTACCCCACCCAAGAGACCCAGTACTTC.

This sequence joins TRBV6-4 and TRBJ2-7; no clear D. This CDR3 is built from 15 residues. Trimming cost V 4 bases and J 2 bases, with 15 bases left between them. Per germline, CDR1 MRHNA and CDR2 SNTAGT. Here the CDR3 DNA reads TGTGCCAGCAGTGCCCCCATCTTTGACACCTACGAGCAGTACTTC. Translation: CASSAPIFDTYEQYF.

The CDR3 loop is CASSPPPGYGYTF. In DNA, the CDR3 is TGTGCCAGCTCACCCCCCCCCGGTTATGGCTACACCTTC. The chain joins TRBV18 to TRBJ1-2; no clear D gene. The CDR3 contains 13 residues. Deletions cut 3 bases from V and 5 bases from J, with 10 bases between. Germline V gives CDR1 KGHSH, CDR2 LQKENI.

This chain uses TRBV6-5 with TRBJ2-2; no definite D call. This CDR3 region has 13 residues. Germline-derived CDR1 and CDR2 are MNHEY and SVGAGI. V dropped 8 bases and J dropped 3 bases, with 10 bases sitting between them. The CDR3 protein is CASSPGDTGELFF. The CDR3 DNA follows: TGTGCCAGCTCTCCAGGTGACACCGGGGAGCTGTTTTTT.

The count of this clone is one. The J gene is TRBJ2-7, the V gene TRBV6-5; D may be TRBD1 (6 bases). Germline-derived CDR1 and CDR2 are MNHEY and SVGAGI. This CDR3 is 14 amino acids long. V lost 7 bases and J 4 bases, leaving 17 bases between the germline ends. The CDR3 DNA sequence: TGTGCCAGCACCAGTAGTCTCCAGGGGTACGAGCAGTACTTC. The encoded protein is CASTSSLQGYEQYF.

The V call is TRBV2, the J call TRBJ1-5; a possible D gene is TRBD1 (6 bases). The V and J ends lost 7 bases and 3 bases respectively, with 7 bases between them. The CDR3 totals 12 residues. In germline, CDR1 is SNHLY, CDR2 FYNNEI. The CDR3 sequence: CASTGDNQPQHF. In nucleotides, the CDR3 is TGTGCCAGCACAGGGGACAATCAGCCCCAGCATTTT.

The CDR3 DNA reads TGCGCCAGCAGCCGATCGGGACAGGGTAGCACAGATACGCAGTATTTT. This codes for CASSRSGQGSTDTQYF. This chain uses TRBV4-1 with TRBJ2-3, with TRBD1 matching 9 bases. Germline assignment: CDR1 MGHRA and CDR2 YSYEKL. CDR3 length: 16 amino acids. The trim removed 4 bases at V and 0 bases at J, leaving 5 bases unmatched.

The chain links TRBV6-5 to TRBJ1-1; 7 bases map to TRBD1. CDR3 length: 13 residues. Germline V lookup: CDR1 MNHEY, CDR2 SVGAGI. With 7 bases clipped from V and 4 bases from J, the junction kept 6 bases outside the gene matches. The DNA for the CDR3 is TGTGCCAGCATTATTAGACAGGGCACTGAAGCTTTCTTT. As protein: CASIIRQGTEAFF.

This clone was seen a single time. This chain joins TRBV27 and TRBJ2-2, with D tentatively TRBD2 (6 bases). The V gene lost 8 bases and the J gene lost 0 bases, with 19 bases spanning the gap. Germline values: CDR1 MNHEY, CDR2 SMNVEV (reference sequence). This CDR3 is built from 17 residues. The CDR3 DNA reads TGTGCCAGCGGGGATGGGGGGTGGACACCGAACACCGGGGAGCTGTTTTTT. Protein product: CASGDGGWTPNTGELFF.

CDR3 amino acids: CASSLGVGNTIYF. CDR3 bases: TGTGCCAGCAGCTTAGGAGTGGGAAACACCATATATTTT. The gene calls are TRBV7-9 and TRBJ1-3, with D unresolved. V dropped 1 base and J dropped 4 bases, with 5 bases sitting between them. The CDR3 runs to 13 residues. The V gene's germline CDR1 is SEHNR and CDR2 FQNEAQ (reference sequence).

The J gene is TRBJ2-1, the V gene TRBV7-6; TRBD2 matches 8 bases. This CDR3 is built from 15 residues. Germline CDR1 is SGHVS and CDR2 is FNYEAQ. The V gene end was trimmed by 0 bases and the J gene end by 7 bases; junction bases not matched to a gene: 5. This CDR3 reads CASSLALAGGNEQFF. Here the CDR3 DNA reads TGTGCCAGCAGCTTAGCGCTGGCGGGAGGAAATGAGCAGTTCTTC.